This record concerns one T cell receptor (beta chain) sequence. Its antigen is as yet unknown. Other nucleotide sequences from this sample produce the same CDR3. Time point described: cycle 4 day 1 (C4D1), after 6 weeks of nivolumab. No patient escaped relapse after autologous stem cell transplantation, and brentuximab vedotin exposure varied. Best outcomes ranged across complete response, partial response and progressive disease. These data are taken from a study of PD-1 blockade in classical Hodgkin lymphoma. Findings and caveats of the study: The causes of the repertoire differences, possibly disease activity or prior therapy, remain undefined. A significant rise in TCR diversity by C4D1 was seen for CD4+ but not CD8+ cells.

Sequenced by immunoSEQ multiplex PCR; TCRdb stores in-frame clones only, minus some. In the table there are roughly 86,000 clones, about 83% of which are singletons. The CDR3 runs 15 residues. Germline CDR1 and CDR2: MNHNS and SASEGT. V lost 2 bases and J lost 3; bases outside the gene matches: 4. The chain has TRBV6-1 and TRBJ2-7, with 10 bases matching TRBD2. Sequenced material: peripheral blood mononuclear cells (PBMCs), taken before the fourth cycle of nivolumab. This receptor was obtained from a human donor with classical Hodgkin lymphoma. The CDR3 region has the DNA TGTGCCAGCAGTGAAAGGGCTAGCGGGAGCTACGAGCAGTACTTC. It is translated as CASSERASGSYEQYF.